Each of the 25 T cell receptor beta chains below was sequenced from the same sample in a study of blood T cell repertoires in COVID-19. Only in-frame clones appear in the TCRdb table, and some are missing; sequencing was by immunoSEQ multiplex PCR. The profile shows a few hundred thousand clones, 70% to 90% of them singletons. The sample consisted of PBMCs or T cells enriched from blood (not recorded which). Receptors were obtained from a woman aged 45-60 years who had been exposed to COVID-19.

The chain couples TRBV19 to TRBJ1-2; no clear D gene. V lost 0 bases, J lost 8 bases, and 13 bases lay in between. This CDR3 has 14 residues. The germline gives CDR1 LNHDA, CDR2 SQIVND (reference sequence). The CDR3 protein is CASSIEGSTGGYTF. DNA for the CDR3: TGTGCCAGTAGTATAGAGGGTTCTACCGGGGGCTACACCTTC.

The chain combines TRBV2 with TRBJ2-2; the match to TRBD1 covers 8 bases. The V and J ends lost 4 bases and 1 base, in that order; junction bases with no gene match: 2. The CDR3 has 15 amino acids. Germline V gene lookup returns CDR1 SNHLY and CDR2 FYNNEI. The CDR3 DNA follows: TGTGCCAGCAGTGTAGGACAGGGGAACACCGGGGAGCTGTTTTTT. This codes for CASSVGQGNTGELFF.

V usage is TRBV5-1 and J usage is TRBJ2-7; D remains ambiguous. Germline assignment: CDR1 SGHRS and CDR2 YFSETQ. This CDR3 contains 18 residues. Trimming shortened V by 1 base and J by 5 bases, and 25 bases separated the two germline ends. CDR3 amino acids: CASSLQFRPLAPQDEQYF. In nucleotides, the CDR3 is TGCGCCAGCAGCTTGCAATTTAGACCCCTCGCTCCTCAGGACGAGCAGTACTTC.

The rearrangement uses TRBV6-1 and TRBJ1-2, with D perhaps TRBD1 (5 bases). From germline, CDR1 is MNHNS and CDR2 SASEGT. Trimming pared 1 base from V and 7 bases from J, leaving 16 bases between. There are 15 residues in the CDR3. The CDR3 reads CASSEEVGLVGGYTF. CDR3 DNA sequence: TGTGCCAGCAGTGAAGAGGTGGGGCTAGTTGGTGGCTACACCTTC.

This clone was observed a single time. The rearrangement uses TRBV10-1 and TRBJ2-7; 7 bases fit TRBD1. The germline V gene has CDR1 WNHNN and CDR2 SYGVQD (reference sequence). J gave up 2 bases and V 4 bases, and 2 bases lay outside the gene matches. The CDR3 contains 13 residues. The CDR3 spells CASSGGQTYEQYF. CDR3 DNA sequence: TGCGCCAGCAGTGGGGGACAGACCTACGAGCAGTACTTC.

This clone was detected once. This chain links TRBV10-3 with TRBJ1-1; D is undetermined. With 0 bases removed from V and 3 bases from J, the gap between germline ends came to 8 bases. The CDR3 covers 14 residues. The germline CDR1 and CDR2 sequences are ENHRY and SYGVKD. The CDR3 nucleotides read TGTGCCATCAGTGAGTCGTTCGGGGACACTGAAGCTTTCTTT. Its protein product is CAISESFGDTEAFF.

The chain combines TRBV10-3 with TRBJ1-6; D remains unclear. Deletions cut 8 bases from V and 3 bases from J, with 17 bases between. Germline lookup yields CDR1 ENHRY and CDR2 SYGVKD. CDR3 length: 16 residues. The CDR3 sequence is CAIGGNLRGYNSPLHF. The CDR3 nucleotides read TGTGCCATCGGTGGGAACCTCCGGGGCTATAATTCACCCCTCCACTTT.

This clone turned up a few times. J is TRBJ1-1 and V is TRBV5-1, with D possibly being TRBD1 (5 bases). Germline lookup yields CDR1 SGHRS and CDR2 YFSETQ. This CDR3 is built from 13 residues. V was trimmed by 3 bases and J by 5 bases, leaving 11 bases between them. The DNA for the CDR3 is TGCGCCAGCAGCTCCCAGGGAGGGACTGAAGCTTTCTTT. As protein: CASSSQGGTEAFF.

J is TRBJ2-1 and V is TRBV12-5; tentative D call: TRBD2 (6 bases). In germline, CDR1 is LGHNT, CDR2 FRNRAP. CDR3 length: 12 amino acids. V lost 6 bases, J lost 10 bases, and 13 bases lay in between. CDR3 loop: CASGHPGGEQFF. CDR3 coding DNA: TGTGCTAGTGGCCATCCCGGAGGGGAGCAGTTCTTC.

The chain recombines TRBV7-9 with TRBJ2-5, with 9 bases lining up with TRBD1. J lost 5 bases, V lost 5 bases, and 12 bases had no gene match. Germline loops: CDR1 SEHNR, CDR2 FQNEAQ (reference sequence). The CDR3 is 16 amino acids. In DNA form, the CDR3 reads TGTGCCAGCAGCCGCACAGGGACAGGGAAATTGGAGACCCAGTACTTC. Residues: CASSRTGTGKLETQYF.

J is TRBJ2-7 and V is TRBV7-2, with D tentatively TRBD2 (6 bases). V was trimmed by 6 bases and J by 6 bases, leaving 15 bases between them. The germline V gene encodes CDR1 SGHTA and CDR2 FQGNSA. The CDR3 extends over 13 amino acids. The CDR3 DNA reads TGTGCCAGCAGTATGGGGGGTTTCCCCGAGCAGTACTTC. Amino acid sequence: CASSMGGFPEQYF.

The genes are TRBV12-3 or TRBV12-4 and TRBJ1-6; unclear D gene. The germline V and J ends were trimmed by 5 bases and 9 bases, with 8 bases remaining between them. CDR3 length: 12 amino acids. The CDR3 loop is CASSPSGSPLHF. The CDR3 DNA reads as TGTGCCAGCAGTCCGAGCGGTTCACCCCTCCACTTT.

The chain couples TRBV4-3 to TRBJ1-2; D remains unclear. The length of the CDR3 is 13 residues. The germline gives CDR1 LGHNA, CDR2 YSLEER. V lost 1 base, J lost 3 bases, and 6 bases lay in between. The CDR3 coding sequence is TGCGCCAGCAGCCAAGGGTTAGACTATGGCTACACCTTC. Protein: CASSQGLDYGYTF.

The V gene is TRBV19, the J gene TRBJ1-1; D is unclear. V lost 1 base, J lost 1 base, and 13 bases lay in between. Germline V gene lookup returns CDR1 LNHDA and CDR2 SQIVND (reference sequence). The length of the CDR3 is 16 residues. Here the CDR3 DNA reads TGTGCCAGTAGTATAGGGACCCTCCGGGGGAACACTGAAGCTTTCTTT. This codes for CASSIGTLRGNTEAFF.

The V gene is TRBV4-3, the J gene TRBJ1-6; a weak D match, TRBD1 (5 bases). The CDR3 runs 16 residues. Per the germline V gene, CDR1 is LGHNA and CDR2 is YSLEER. V gave up 0 bases and J gave up 8 bases, with 14 bases separating them. The CDR3 sequence is CASSQEPGLGYSPLHF. The CDR3 bases are TGCGCCAGCAGCCAAGAACCGGGACTCGGGTATTCACCCCTCCACTTT.

Of note for this clone: The CDR3 does not close with the conserved phenylalanine or tryptophan, likely indicating a read error. Because the CDR3's place on the DNA is in doubt, the DNA is left out and the CDR3 is given as listed by TCRdb. This chain uses TRBV11-3 with TRBJ2-3; the table's D call TRBD2 went unverified against the DNA. 9 amino acids form the CDR3, both terminal residues included. Germline V CDR1 and CDR2: SGHNT, YENEEA. CDR3 region: CAIRRGGTP.

For the CDR3, the DNA is TGCAGCGTCGCGAGACCCTCGACAGGGGACCGCTATGGCTACACCTTC. It is translated as CSVARPSTGDRYGYTF. V is TRBV29-1 and J is TRBJ1-2; 8 nucleotides agree with TRBD1. CDR1 and CDR2 from the germline V gene are SQVTM and ANQGSEA. V lost 6 bases to trimming and J lost 4 bases; unmatched junction nucleotides: 16. This CDR3 is 16 amino acids long. The whole variable domain, filled in from reference TRBV29-1 and TRBJ1-2, reads SAVISQKPSRDICQRGTSLTIQCQVDSQVTMMFWYRQQPGQSLTLIATANQGSEATYESGFVIDKFPISRPNLTFSTLTVSNMSPEDSSIYLCSVARPSTGDRYGYTFGSGTRLTVV.

The chain joins TRBV12-5 to TRBJ1-5; D gene unclear. The germline CDR1 and CDR2 sequences are LGHNT and FRNRAP. V gave up 6 bases and J gave up 6 bases, with 12 bases separating them. The CDR3 runs to 13 residues. For the CDR3, the DNA is TGTGCTAGTGGCCTAGAACCGGGTCAGCCCCAGCATTTT. Amino acid sequence: CASGLEPGQPQHF.

CDR3 in amino acids: CASSRGVRQGAHTEAFF. The CDR3 nucleotides read TGTGCCAGTAGTAGAGGGGTGAGACAGGGGGCGCACACTGAAGCTTTCTTT. V gene TRBV19 combines with J gene TRBJ1-1; 10 nucleotides agree with TRBD1. V was clipped by 4 bases and J by 3 bases; unmatched bases: 11. The CDR3 spans 17 residues. Germline assignment: CDR1 LNHDA and CDR2 SQIVND (reference sequence).

The gene calls are TRBV7-6 and TRBJ1-1; 8 bases are shared with TRBD1. Germline-derived CDR1 and CDR2 are SGHVS and FNYEAQ. CDR3 size: 18 residues. V shed 1 base and J 5 bases; nucleotides not matched to a gene: 15. CDR3 sequence: CASSLGLPDRQGITEAFF. The CDR3 DNA sequence: TGTGCCAGCAGCTTAGGACTACCAGACCGACAGGGGATAACTGAAGCTTTCTTT. Full variable domain (remainder filled in from reference TRBV7-6 and TRBJ1-1): GAGVSQSPRYKVTKRGQDVALRCDPISGHVSLYWYRQALGQGPEFLTYFNYEAQQDKSGLPNDRFSAERPEGSISTLTIQRTEQRDSAMYRCASSLGLPDRQGITEAFFGQGTRLTVV.

J is TRBJ2-2 and V is TRBV19, with D uncertain. This CDR3 contains 16 residues. V dropped 7 bases and J dropped 1 base, with 16 bases sitting between them. CDR1 is LNHDA and CDR2 is SQIVND in the germline V gene (reference sequence). The CDR3 loop reads CASTLHPYGNTGELFF. The CDR3 coding sequence is TGTGCCAGTACCCTCCATCCCTACGGGAACACCGGGGAGCTGTTTTTT.

The chain uses TRBV5-1 and TRBJ1-1; D may be TRBD1 (6 bases). CDR1 is SGHRS, CDR2 YFSETQ, per germline. The V end was cut by 0 bases, the J end by 1 base, with 13 bases between. This CDR3 is built from 16 residues. This CDR3 reads CASSLEAGEGNTEAFF. The DNA for the CDR3 is TGCGCCAGCAGCTTGGAGGCAGGGGAGGGGAACACTGAAGCTTTCTTT.

To note about this clone: Within the sample, other DNA sequences also encode this same CDR3. The rearrangement joins TRBV7-2 to TRBJ1-1, with TRBD1 matching over 7 bases. Germline CDR1 is SGHTA and CDR2 is FQGNSA. The CDR3 runs 14 residues. V trimming: 3 bases; J trimming: 1 base; junction bases outside the gene matches: 2. The CDR3 DNA is TGTGCCAGCAGCTTGAGACAGGGGAACACTGAAGCTTTCTTT. Its translation is CASSLRQGNTEAFF.

The chain employs TRBV9 and TRBJ1-2; D is uncertain. Trimming removed 0 bases at V and 1 base at J, with 10 bases between. This CDR3 contains 15 residues. Looked up from germline, CDR1 is SGDLS and CDR2 is YYNGEE. CDR3 DNA: TGTGCCAGCAGCGTAGGGGCAGCAAGTAACTATGGCTACACCTTC. This codes for CASSVGAASNYGYTF.

The genes are TRBV27 and TRBJ2-1; tentative D call: TRBD1 (5 bases). The V end lost 7 bases, the J end lost 5 bases, and 18 bases lay between the germline ends. The germline gives CDR1 MNHEY, CDR2 SMNVEV (reference sequence). This CDR3 has 15 amino acids. CDR3 region: CASTPIWGANNEQFF. CDR3 sequence (DNA): TGTGCCAGCACCCCGATCTGGGGCGCTAACAATGAGCAGTTCTTC.